Described below is a single TCR beta chain sequence and its context. The record originates from a study of cytotoxic CD8 clonotypes in ibrutinib-treated CLL. The CDR3 totals 17 residues. Germline V gene data show CDR1 as SGHRS and CDR2 as YFSETQ. V was pared by 4 bases and J by 0 bases, with 6 bases of the junction left unmatched. Some clones are missing from TCRdb's copy, which holds only in-frame ones; the method was immunoSEQ multiplex PCR. This sample carries some 40,000 clones, 65% to 70% of them seen once, and the ten largest clones take about 7%. Sequencing was performed on PBMCs, taken at disease progression, from a patient treated with ibrutinib. This chain uses TRBV5-1 with TRBJ2-3; 12 nucleotides match TRBD2. The sequence was collected from a human donor with chronic lymphocytic leukemia. The CDR3 nucleotides are TGCGCCAGCAGCCGTGGGACTAGCGGGTTTAGCACAGATACGCAGTATTTT. Protein: CASSRGTSGFSTDTQYF.